These T cell receptor beta chains were read from a single sample in a study of spatial heterogeneity in lung cancer. TCRdb called the 5' RACE reads again in MiXCR, with one record for every CDR3 protein. The sample contains around 27,000 distinct CDR3 sequences, 5% to 6% of which appear only once. Sample: PBMCs, taken at follow-up. These receptors all come from a male donor with early-stage non-small cell lung cancer. CDR3s include the opening cysteine and the closing phenylalanine or tryptophan. A D gene is named only where the DNA matches it firmly. Clone size is shown for a subset of rows, as once, few, many or a class of expanded clone.

size: many; D: TRBD1; J: TRBJ1-5; V: TRBV6-2/TRBV6-3; length: 14; DNA: TGTGCCAGCAGTTACACGGGACAGAATCAGCCCCAGCATTTT; CDR3: CASSYTGQNQPQHF
size: many; D: -; J: TRBJ2-3; V: TRBV7-2; length: 13; DNA: TGTGCCAGCAGCTCCCTCTTTGCAGATACGCAGTATTTT; CDR3: CASSSLFADTQYF
size: few; D: TRBD1; J: TRBJ1-1; V: TRBV2; length: 16; DNA: TGTGCCAGCAGTTATCCGGGACAGGGGGTGAACACTGAAGCTTTCTTT; CDR3: CASSYPGQGVNTEAFF
size: many; D: TRBD2; J: TRBJ2-1; V: TRBV7-3; length: 14; DNA: TGTGCCAGCAGCCTCCGCGGCGGGGGCAATGAGCAGTTCTTC; CDR3: CASSLRGGGNEQFF
size: few; D: -; J: TRBJ2-5; V: TRBV7-9; length: 14; DNA: TGTGCCAGCAGCGAAAGAACAGGGACGGAGACCCAGTACTTC; CDR3: CASSERTGTETQYF
size: many; D: -; J: TRBJ1-5; V: TRBV18; length: 15; DNA: TGTGCCAGCTCACCACAACAGGGAGTTAATCAGCCCCAGCATTTT; CDR3: CASSPQQGVNQPQHF
size: many; D: TRBD1; J: TRBJ1-5; V: TRBV29-1; length: 12; DNA: TGCAGCGTTGCACAGGGGAATCAGCCCCAGCATTTT; CDR3: CSVAQGNQPQHF
size: many; D: -; J: TRBJ2-1; V: TRBV2; length: 15; DNA: TGTGCCAGCAGGGACACCGGGACGGGAAGACTTGAGCAGTTCTTC; CDR3: CASRDTGTGRLEQFF
size: many; D: -; J: TRBJ1-4; V: TRBV7-9; length: 14; DNA: TGTGCCAGCAGTCTTCCCGCAACTAATGAAAAACTGTTTTTT; CDR3: CASSLPATNEKLFF
size: few; D: -; J: TRBJ2-3; V: TRBV15; length: 14; DNA: TGTGCCACCAGCACCCAGGACCGCACAGATACGCAGTATTTT; CDR3: CATSTQDRTDTQYF
size: -; D: -; J: TRBJ1-6; V: TRBV4-2; length: 16; DNA: TGTGCCAGCAGCCAAGATGCAGGGCAATATAATTCACCCCTCCACTTT; CDR3: CASSQDAGQYNSPLHF
size: few; D: -; J: TRBJ2-1; V: TRBV7-9; length: 11; DNA: TGTGCCAGCAGCTGGGGGAATGAGCAGTTCTTC; CDR3: CASSWGNEQFF
size: -; D: -; J: TRBJ2-5; V: TRBV6-6; length: 13; DNA: TGTGCCAGCAGTTACTACTCGGAGGAGACCCAGTACTTC; CDR3: CASSYYSEETQYF
size: many; D: -; J: TRBJ2-7; V: TRBV3-1; length: 14; DNA: TGTGCCAGCAGCCAAGGTGTCGGATCCTACGAGCAGTACTTC; CDR3: CASSQGVGSYEQYF
size: many; D: -; J: TRBJ1-2; V: TRBV12-3/TRBV12-4; length: 11; DNA: TGTGCCAGCAGTTTAGCCCCTGGCTACACCTTC; CDR3: CASSLAPGYTF
size: many; D: TRBD2; J: TRBJ2-5; V: TRBV9; length: 12; DNA: TGTGCCAGCAGTAACGGGGGGGAGACCCAGTACTTC; CDR3: CASSNGGETQYF
size: few; D: TRBD1; J: TRBJ1-2; V: TRBV20-1; length: 14; DNA: TGCAGTGCTAGAGGTCCCGGGACAGGGACCGGCTACACCTTC; CDR3: CSARGPGTGTGYTF
size: -; D: -; J: TRBJ2-7; V: TRBV7-2; length: 13; DNA: TGTGCCAGCACCGGGCCGCCGGCAAAGGGGCAGTACTTC; CDR3: CASTGPPAKGQYF
size: few; D: TRBD1; J: TRBJ2-1; V: TRBV5-1; length: 13; DNA: TGCGCCAGCAGCTCGGGACAGGGCAATGAGCAGTTCTTC; CDR3: CASSSGQGNEQFF
size: many; D: -; J: TRBJ2-1; V: TRBV3-1; length: 15; DNA: TGTGCCAGCAGCCGAAGATTTAGCTCCTACAATGAGCAGTTCTTC; CDR3: CASSRRFSSYNEQFF
size: -; D: TRBD2; J: TRBJ2-5; V: TRBV7-3; length: 17; DNA: TGTGCCAGCAGCCCTGGGACTAGCGGGGGCCTCCGGGAGACCCAGTACTTC; CDR3: CASSPGTSGGLRETQYF
size: many; D: -; J: TRBJ1-5; V: TRBV27; length: 16; DNA: TGTGCCAGCAGTTTAGTCGGGGCGGAGGGCAATCAGCCCCAGCATTTT; CDR3: CASSLVGAEGNQPQHF
size: many; D: TRBD1; J: TRBJ2-1; V: TRBV29-1; length: 14; DNA: TGCAGCGTTGAGGGACAGGGGGCGATGAATGAGCAGTTCTTC; CDR3: CSVEGQGAMNEQFF
size: many; D: TRBD1; J: TRBJ1-2; V: TRBV20-1; length: 12; DNA: TGCAGTGCCTACAGGGGCACCTATGGCTACACCTTC; CDR3: CSAYRGTYGYTF
size: -; D: TRBD1; J: TRBJ1-1; V: TRBV29-1; length: 16; DNA: TGCAGCGTTGACACGACAGGGGGCGCGGGGGGCACTGAAGCTTTCTTT; CDR3: CSVDTTGGAGGTEAFF
size: few; D: -; J: TRBJ1-1; V: TRBV5-6; length: 14; DNA: TGTGCCAGCAGCTCACAGGGTACGCGCACTGAAGCTTTCTTT; CDR3: CASSSQGTRTEAFF
size: many; D: -; J: TRBJ1-4; V: TRBV18; length: 15; DNA: TGTGCCAGCTCTCCATTATCCTCGGGGAATGAAAAACTGTTTTTT; CDR3: CASSPLSSGNEKLFF
size: many; D: TRBD2; J: TRBJ2-3; V: TRBV10-3; length: 15; DNA: TGTGCCATCAGTGAGTCGTCTAGCGGGAGACATACGCAGTATTTT; CDR3: CAISESSSGRHTQYF
size: many; D: -; J: TRBJ2-5; V: TRBV6-5; length: 17; DNA: TGTGCCAGCAGTTACTCCGGTGCCGGGACAACTCAAGAGACCCAGTACTTC; CDR3: CASSYSGAGTTQETQYF
size: many; D: -; J: TRBJ2-3; V: TRBV5-1; length: 13; DNA: TGCGCCAGCAGCTACGGACCCACAGATACGCAGTATTTT; CDR3: CASSYGPTDTQYF
size: many; D: -; J: TRBJ1-1; V: TRBV18; length: 16; DNA: TGTGCCAGCTCATCGGACGTACTCCGGATGAACACTGAAGCTTTCTTT; CDR3: CASSSDVLRMNTEAFF
size: many; D: TRBD1; J: TRBJ1-2; V: TRBV6-2/TRBV6-3; length: 14; DNA: TGTGCCAGCAAAGCCCGGGACAGCTACTATGGCTACACCTTC; CDR3: CASKARDSYYGYTF
size: many; D: -; J: TRBJ1-1; V: TRBV6-2/TRBV6-3; length: 12; DNA: TGTGCCAGCAGTTACTCGACCACTGAAGCTTTCTTT; CDR3: CASSYSTTEAFF
size: -; D: TRBD1; J: TRBJ2-3; V: TRBV5-1; length: 15; DNA: TGCGCCAGCAGCCGCCAGACAGGGGGCCGCGATACGCAGTATTTT; CDR3: CASSRQTGGRDTQYF
size: few; D: -; J: TRBJ2-5; V: TRBV27; length: 14; DNA: TGTGCCAGCAGTTTCCAGGGCGCGAGAGAGACCCAGTACTTC; CDR3: CASSFQGARETQYF
size: -; D: TRBD2; J: TRBJ2-3; V: TRBV9; length: 15; DNA: TGTGCCAGCAGCGTAACTAGCGGGGACACAGATACGCAGTATTTT; CDR3: CASSVTSGDTDTQYF
size: many; D: -; J: TRBJ2-3; V: TRBV18; length: 14; DNA: TGTGCCAGCTCACCACGACAGACCACAGATACGCAGTATTTT; CDR3: CASSPRQTTDTQYF
size: many; D: TRBD2; J: TRBJ2-3; V: TRBV28; length: 14; DNA: TGTGCCAGCCTGGCGGGGGGACAAACAGATACGCAGTATTTT; CDR3: CASLAGGQTDTQYF
size: -; D: TRBD2; J: TRBJ2-3; V: TRBV9; length: 16; DNA: TGTGCCAGCAGCGGGGTTAGCGGGAAGCTCACAGATACGCAGTATTTT; CDR3: CASSGVSGKLTDTQYF
size: -; D: -; J: TRBJ2-7; V: TRBV14; length: 15; DNA: TGTGCCAGCAGCCAGGCCGGAGGACACACTGGCGAGCAGTACTTC; CDR3: CASSQAGGHTGEQYF
size: many; D: -; J: TRBJ2-5; V: TRBV12-5; length: 11; DNA: TGTGCTAGCGGGCCCGGGGAGACCCAGTACTTC; CDR3: CASGPGETQYF
size: many; D: -; J: TRBJ2-2; V: TRBV30; length: 14; DNA: TGTGCCTGGAGTGTGAGGGTAAAGGCCGGGGAGCTGTTTTTT; CDR3: CAWSVRVKAGELFF
size: -; D: -; J: TRBJ2-3; V: TRBV6-5; length: 15; DNA: TGTGCCAGCAGTTACTCGAACAGGTACACAGATACGCAGTATTTT; CDR3: CASSYSNRYTDTQYF